This T cell receptor beta chain was obtained from a study of cytomegalovirus exposure and HLA in healthy donors. Study as a whole: In a later analysis, the 90 to 150 validation repertoires were reported to have used the same platform as the roughly 610 first-cohort repertoires. The study, taken as a whole, reports: Clusters of TCRs from the first cohort tended to co-occur in the approximately 130 validation repertoires (as a later analysis found).

The CDR3 totals 15 residues. CDR1 is SNHLY, CDR2 FYNNEI, per germline. V lost 3 bases and J lost 0, with 6 bases in between. Produced via immunoSEQ multiplex PCR; TCRdb's table is partial and in-frame only. Counted here are approximately 200,000 clones, 70% to 85% occurring once; the ten biggest clones make up around 15%. As regards this clone: Its target is unknown.

The sequencing input was PBMCs. The receptor's source is a woman aged 25 to 39 in good health and CMV-seropositive. The V and J genes are TRBV2 and TRBJ2-6; the D gene is possibly TRBD2 (5 bases). The CDR3 DNA reads as TGTGCCAGCAGTGAGGAGGCCTCTGGGGCCAACGTCCTGACTTTC. Translated: CASSEEASGANVLTF.